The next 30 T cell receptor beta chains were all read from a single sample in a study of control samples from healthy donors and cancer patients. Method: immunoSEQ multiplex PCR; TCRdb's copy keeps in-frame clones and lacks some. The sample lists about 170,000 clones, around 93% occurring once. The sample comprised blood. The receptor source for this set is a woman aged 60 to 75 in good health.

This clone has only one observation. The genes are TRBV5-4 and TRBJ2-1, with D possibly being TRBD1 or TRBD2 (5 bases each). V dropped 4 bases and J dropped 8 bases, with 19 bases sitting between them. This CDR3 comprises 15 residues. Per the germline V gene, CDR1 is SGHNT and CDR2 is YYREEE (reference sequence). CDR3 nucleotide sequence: TGTGCCAGCAGCCCAGTGGGGGTTCCAATTGATGAGCAGTTCTTC. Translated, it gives CASSPVGVPIDEQFF.

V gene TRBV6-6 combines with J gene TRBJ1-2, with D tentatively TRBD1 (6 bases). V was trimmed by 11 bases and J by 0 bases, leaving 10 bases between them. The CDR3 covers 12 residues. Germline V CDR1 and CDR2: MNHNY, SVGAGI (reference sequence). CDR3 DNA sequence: TGTGCCGGAGGGGACACTAACTATGGCTACACCTTC. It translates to CAGGDTNYGYTF.

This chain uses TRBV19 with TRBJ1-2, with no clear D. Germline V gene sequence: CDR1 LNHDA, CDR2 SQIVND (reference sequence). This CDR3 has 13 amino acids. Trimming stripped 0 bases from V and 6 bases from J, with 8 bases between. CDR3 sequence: CASSIDLGNGYTF. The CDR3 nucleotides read TGTGCCAGTAGTATAGATCTCGGGAATGGCTACACCTTC. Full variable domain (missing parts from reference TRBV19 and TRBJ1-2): DGGITQSPKYLFRKEGQNVTLSCEQNLNHDAMYWYRQDPGQGLRLIYYSQIVNDFQKGDIAEGYSVSREKKESFPLTVTSAQKNPTAFYLCASSIDLGNGYTFGSGTRLTVV.

The CDR3 protein is CASSVGGTGVHEQYF. DNA of the CDR3: TGTGCCAGCAGCGTAGGGGGGACAGGGGTACACGAGCAGTACTTC. The chain employs TRBV9 and TRBJ2-7; 10 bases align to TRBD1. Germline-derived CDR1 and CDR2 are SGDLS and YYNGEE. CDR3 length: 15 residues. V was clipped by 0 bases and J by 5 bases; unmatched bases: 5.

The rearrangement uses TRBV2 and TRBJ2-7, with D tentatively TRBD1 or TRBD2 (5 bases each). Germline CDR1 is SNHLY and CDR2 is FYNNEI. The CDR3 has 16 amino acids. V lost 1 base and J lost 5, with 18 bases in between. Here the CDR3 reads CASSEGLRQGAHEQYF. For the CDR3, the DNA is TGTGCCAGCAGTGAAGGTCTGCGGCAGGGAGCACACGAGCAGTACTTC.

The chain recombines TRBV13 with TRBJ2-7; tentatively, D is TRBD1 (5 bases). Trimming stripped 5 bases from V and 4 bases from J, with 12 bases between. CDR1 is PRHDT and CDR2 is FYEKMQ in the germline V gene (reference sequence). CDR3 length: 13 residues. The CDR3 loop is CASSLGKGYEQYF. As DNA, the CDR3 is TGTGCCAGCAGCCTTGGTAAGGGGTACGAGCAGTACTTC.

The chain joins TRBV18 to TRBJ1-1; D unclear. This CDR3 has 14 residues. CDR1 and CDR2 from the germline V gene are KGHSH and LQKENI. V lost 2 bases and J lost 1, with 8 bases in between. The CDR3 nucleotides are TGTGCCAGCTCACCAAGGACCAAGAACACTGAAGCTTTCTTT. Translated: CASSPRTKNTEAFF.

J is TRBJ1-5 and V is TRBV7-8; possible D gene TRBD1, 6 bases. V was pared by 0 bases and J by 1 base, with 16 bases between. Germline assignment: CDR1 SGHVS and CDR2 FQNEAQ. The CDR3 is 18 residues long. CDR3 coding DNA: TGTGCCAGCAGCTTAGCGCGGGCAGGGGATTTAAGCAATCAGCCCCAGCATTTT. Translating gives CASSLARAGDLSNQPQHF.

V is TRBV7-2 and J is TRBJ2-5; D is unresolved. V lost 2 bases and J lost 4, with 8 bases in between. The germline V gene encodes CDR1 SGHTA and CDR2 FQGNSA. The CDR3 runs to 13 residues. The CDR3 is CASSLSVGETQYF. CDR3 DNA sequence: TGTGCCAGCAGCTTATCGGTGGGAGAGACCCAGTACTTC.

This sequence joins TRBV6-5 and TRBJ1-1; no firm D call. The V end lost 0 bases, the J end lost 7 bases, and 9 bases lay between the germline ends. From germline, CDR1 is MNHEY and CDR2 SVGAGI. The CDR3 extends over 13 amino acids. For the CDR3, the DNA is TGTGCCAGCAGTTACTCGATAAGGGATGAAGCTTTCTTT. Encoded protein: CASSYSIRDEAFF.

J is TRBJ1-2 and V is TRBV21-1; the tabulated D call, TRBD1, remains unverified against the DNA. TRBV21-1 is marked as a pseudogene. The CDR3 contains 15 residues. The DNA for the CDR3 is TGTGCCAGCAGCTTCCTGACAGGGGCTAACTATGGCTACACCTTC. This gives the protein CASSFLTGANYGYTF.

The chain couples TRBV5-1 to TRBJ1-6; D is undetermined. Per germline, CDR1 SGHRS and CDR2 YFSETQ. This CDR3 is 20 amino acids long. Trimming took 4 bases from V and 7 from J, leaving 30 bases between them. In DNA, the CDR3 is TGCGCCAGCAGCCCGAGTAGCCCCGGACGTAGCTATATTTTGAATTCACCCCTCCACTTT. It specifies CASSPSSPGRSYILNSPLHF.

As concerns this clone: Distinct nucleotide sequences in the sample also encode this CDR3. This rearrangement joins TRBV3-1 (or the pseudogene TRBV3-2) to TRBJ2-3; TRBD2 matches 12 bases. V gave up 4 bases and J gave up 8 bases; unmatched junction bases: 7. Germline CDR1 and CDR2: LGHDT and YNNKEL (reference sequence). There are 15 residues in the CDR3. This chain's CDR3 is CASSPGLAGGGTQYF. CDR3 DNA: TGTGCCAGCAGCCCAGGTCTAGCGGGGGGGGGTACGCAGTATTTT.

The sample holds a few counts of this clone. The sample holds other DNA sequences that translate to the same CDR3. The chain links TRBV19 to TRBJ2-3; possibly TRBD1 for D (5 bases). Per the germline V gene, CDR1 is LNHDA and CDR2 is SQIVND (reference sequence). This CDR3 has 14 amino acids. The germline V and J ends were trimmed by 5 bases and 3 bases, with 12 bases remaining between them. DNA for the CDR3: TGTGCCAGTAGTCCTCGGACAAGTACAGATACGCAGTATTTT. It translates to CASSPRTSTDTQYF.

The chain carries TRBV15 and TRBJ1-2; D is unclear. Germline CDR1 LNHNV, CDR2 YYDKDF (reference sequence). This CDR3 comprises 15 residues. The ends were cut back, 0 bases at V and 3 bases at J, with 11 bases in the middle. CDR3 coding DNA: TGTGCCACCAGCAGAGATTCGGGTGACTACTATGGCTACACCTTC. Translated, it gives CATSRDSGDYYGYTF.

For the CDR3, the DNA is TGTGCCAGCAGCCCAGAAGGGACGGTGAACACTGAAGCTTTCTTT. It translates to CASSPEGTVNTEAFF. The chain carries TRBV7-2 and TRBJ1-1, with a weak D call TRBD1 (5 bases). The CDR3 runs 15 residues. V was clipped by 5 bases and J by 0 bases, with 13 bases between them. Germline CDR1 is SGHTA and CDR2 is FQGNSA.

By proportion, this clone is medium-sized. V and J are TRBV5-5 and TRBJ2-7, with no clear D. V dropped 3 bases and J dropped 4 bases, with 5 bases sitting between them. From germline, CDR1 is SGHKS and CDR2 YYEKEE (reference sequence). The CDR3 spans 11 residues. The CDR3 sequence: CASSYLYEQYF. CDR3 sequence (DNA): TGTGCCAGCAGCTACTTATACGAGCAGTACTTC.

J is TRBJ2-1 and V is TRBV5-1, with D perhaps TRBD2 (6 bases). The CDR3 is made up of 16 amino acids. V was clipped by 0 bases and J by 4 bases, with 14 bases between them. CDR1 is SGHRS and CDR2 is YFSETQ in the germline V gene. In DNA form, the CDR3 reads TGCGCCAGCAGCTTGGCCATCTGGGGGGAATACAATGAGCAGTTCTTC. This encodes CASSLAIWGEYNEQFF.

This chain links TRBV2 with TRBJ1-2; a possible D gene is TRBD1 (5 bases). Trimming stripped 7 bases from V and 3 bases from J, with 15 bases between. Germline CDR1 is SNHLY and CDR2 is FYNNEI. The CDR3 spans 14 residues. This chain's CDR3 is CASKVRESDYGYTF. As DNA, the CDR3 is TGTGCCAGCAAGGTCAGGGAGTCGGACTATGGCTACACCTTC.

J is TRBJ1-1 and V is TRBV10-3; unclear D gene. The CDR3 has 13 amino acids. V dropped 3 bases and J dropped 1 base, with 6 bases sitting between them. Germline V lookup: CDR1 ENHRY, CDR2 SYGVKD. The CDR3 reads CAISDDKNTEAFF. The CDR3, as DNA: TGTGCCATCAGTGATGACAAGAACACTGAAGCTTTCTTT.

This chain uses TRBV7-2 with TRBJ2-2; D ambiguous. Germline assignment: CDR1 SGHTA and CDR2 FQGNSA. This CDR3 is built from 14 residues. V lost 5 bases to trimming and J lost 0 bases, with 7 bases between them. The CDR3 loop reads CASSVIANTGELFF. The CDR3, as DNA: TGTGCCAGCAGCGTCATCGCGAACACCGGGGAGCTGTTTTTT.

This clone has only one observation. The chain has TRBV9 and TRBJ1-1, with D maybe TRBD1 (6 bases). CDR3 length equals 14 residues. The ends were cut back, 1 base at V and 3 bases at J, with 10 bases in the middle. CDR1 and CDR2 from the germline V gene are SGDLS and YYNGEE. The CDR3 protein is CASSVMSGDTEAFF. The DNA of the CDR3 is TGTGCCAGCAGCGTAATGTCAGGGGACACTGAAGCTTTCTTT.

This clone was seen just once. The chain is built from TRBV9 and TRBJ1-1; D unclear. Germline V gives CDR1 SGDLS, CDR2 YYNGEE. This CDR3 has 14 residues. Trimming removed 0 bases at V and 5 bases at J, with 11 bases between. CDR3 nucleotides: TGTGCCAGCAGCGTAGTCCCGGACGGTACTGAAGCTTTCTTT. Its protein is CASSVVPDGTEAFF.

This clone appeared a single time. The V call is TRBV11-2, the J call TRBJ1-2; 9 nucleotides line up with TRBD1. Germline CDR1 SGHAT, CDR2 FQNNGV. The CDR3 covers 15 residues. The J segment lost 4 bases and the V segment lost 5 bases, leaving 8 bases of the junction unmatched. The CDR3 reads CASSLPGQGSYGYTF. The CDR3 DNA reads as TGTGCCAGCAGCCTGCCGGGACAGGGCTCCTATGGCTACACCTTC.

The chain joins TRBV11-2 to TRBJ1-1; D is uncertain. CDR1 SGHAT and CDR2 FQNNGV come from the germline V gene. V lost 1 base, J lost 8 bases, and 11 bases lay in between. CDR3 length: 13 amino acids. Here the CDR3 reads CASSLGMGVEAFF. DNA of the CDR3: TGTGCCAGCAGCTTAGGTATGGGTGTAGAAGCTTTCTTT.

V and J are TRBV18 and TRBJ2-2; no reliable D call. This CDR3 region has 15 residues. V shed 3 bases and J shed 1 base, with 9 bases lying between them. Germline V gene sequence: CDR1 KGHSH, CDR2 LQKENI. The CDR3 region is CASSPSAGNTGELFF. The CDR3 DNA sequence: TGTGCCAGCTCACCGTCGGCAGGGAACACCGGGGAGCTGTTTTTT. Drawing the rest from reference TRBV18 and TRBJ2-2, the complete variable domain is NAGVMQNPRHLVRRRGQEARLRCSPMKGHSHVYWYRQLPEEGLKFMVYLQKENIIDESGMPKERFSAEFPKEGPSILRIQQVVRGDSAAYFCASSPSAGNTGELFFGEGSRLTVL.

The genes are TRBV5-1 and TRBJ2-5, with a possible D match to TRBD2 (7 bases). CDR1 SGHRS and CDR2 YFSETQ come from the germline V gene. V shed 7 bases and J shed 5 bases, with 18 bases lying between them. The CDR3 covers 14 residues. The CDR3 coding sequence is TGCGCCAGCGTTCAAGGGGGGGTCCAGGAGACCCAGTACTTC. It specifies CASVQGGVQETQYF.

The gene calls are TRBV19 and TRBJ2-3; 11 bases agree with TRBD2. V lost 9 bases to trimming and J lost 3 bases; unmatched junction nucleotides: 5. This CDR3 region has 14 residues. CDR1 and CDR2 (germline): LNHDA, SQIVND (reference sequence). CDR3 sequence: CASFSGGVTDTQYF. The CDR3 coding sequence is TGTGCCAGCTTTAGCGGGGGGGTTACAGATACGCAGTATTTT.

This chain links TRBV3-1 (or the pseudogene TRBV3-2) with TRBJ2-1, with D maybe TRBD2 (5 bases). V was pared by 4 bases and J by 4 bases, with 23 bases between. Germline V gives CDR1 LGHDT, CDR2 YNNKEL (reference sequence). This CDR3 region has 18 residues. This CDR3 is CASSPEHDSDAAYNEQFF. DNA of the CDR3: TGTGCCAGCAGCCCCGAGCACGATAGCGACGCCGCTTACAATGAGCAGTTCTTC.

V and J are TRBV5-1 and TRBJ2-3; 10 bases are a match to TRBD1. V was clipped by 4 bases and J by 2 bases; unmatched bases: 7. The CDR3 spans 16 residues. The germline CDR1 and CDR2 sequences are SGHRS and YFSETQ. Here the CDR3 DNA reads TGCGCCAGCAGCATGACAGGGGGCCTAGACACAGATACGCAGTATTTT. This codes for CASSMTGGLDTDTQYF.